Below are 29 T cell receptor beta chains sequenced from a single sample in a study of T cell responses to AZD1222 COVID-19 vaccine. Only in-frame clones appear in the TCRdb table, and some are missing; sequencing was by immunoSEQ multiplex PCR. This table has under 150,000 clones, roughly 91% appearing once. The specimen comprised peripheral blood, sampled on day 0 of AZD1222 vaccination. Receptors originate from an adult in good health.

This CDR3 is CASSPGGQDYTF. CDR3 in DNA: TGCGCCAGCAGTCCCGGGGGGCAGGACTACACCTTC. The genes are TRBV5-1 and TRBJ1-2; D perhaps matches TRBD1 (6 bases). The V end lost 5 bases, the J end lost 10 bases, and 15 bases lay between the germline ends. CDR3 length equals 12 residues. Germline CDR1 reads SGHRS; CDR2 reads YFSETQ.

This chain uses TRBV2 with TRBJ1-2; 7 bases line up with TRBD1. The CDR3 loop spans 11 amino acids. Trimming at V came to 5 bases and at J to 7 bases, leaving 1 base not matched to a gene. From germline, CDR1 is SNHLY and CDR2 FYNNEI. Here the CDR3 DNA reads TGTGCCAGCAGTTGGGACAGTGGCTACACCTTC. Protein: CASSWDSGYTF.

This chain connects TRBV7-9 to TRBJ2-7, with TRBD2 as a possible D gene (5 bases). Trimming removed 1 base at V and 6 bases at J, with 10 bases between. CDR3 size: 13 residues. CDR1 and CDR2 from the germline V gene are SEHNR and FQNEAQ (reference sequence). The CDR3 sequence: CASSLGLAGEQYF. CDR3 DNA: TGTGCCAGCAGCTTAGGGCTAGCAGGCGAGCAGTACTTC.

The chain has TRBV3-1 (or the pseudogene TRBV3-2) and TRBJ2-5; D uncertain. CDR3 length: 15 amino acids. CDR1 LGHDT and CDR2 YNNKEL come from the germline V gene (reference sequence). V was trimmed by 1 base and J by 5 bases, leaving 14 bases between them. CDR3 in DNA: TGTGCCAGCAGCCAAGCGGCTAATTCCTGGGAGACCCAGTACTTC. It encodes CASSQAANSWETQYF.

J is TRBJ1-1 and V is TRBV4-1; D is ambiguous. V gave up 1 base and J gave up 3 bases, with 15 bases separating them. The CDR3 is 16 amino acids. CDR1 is MGHRA, CDR2 YSYEKL, per germline. The CDR3 sequence is CASSQVGDRMDTEAFF. In DNA, the CDR3 is TGCGCCAGCAGCCAAGTCGGGGATAGGATGGACACTGAAGCTTTCTTT.

The chain employs TRBV7-2 and TRBJ1-2, with D tentatively TRBD1 (5 bases). The V end lost 4 bases, the J end lost 6 bases, and 12 bases lay between the germline ends. The CDR3 runs to 13 residues. The germline V gene has CDR1 SGHTA and CDR2 FQGNSA. The CDR3 DNA reads as TGTGCCAGCAGCTCCGCGCGGGGGAATGGCTACACCTTC. This translates into CASSSARGNGYTF.

The rearrangement links TRBV19 to TRBJ2-3, with a possible D match to TRBD1 (5 bases). This CDR3 comprises 15 residues. Germline V gene sequence: CDR1 LNHDA, CDR2 SQIVND (reference sequence). V lost 5 bases and J lost 1, with 13 bases in between. This chain's CDR3 is CASSARTPGTDTQYF. The CDR3 coding sequence is TGTGCCAGTAGTGCAAGGACACCAGGCACAGATACGCAGTATTTT.

The chain has TRBV7-9 and TRBJ2-1; 8 positions match TRBD2. With V trimmed by 3 bases and J by 7 bases, 8 bases remained unmatched. CDR1 is SEHNR and CDR2 is FQNEAQ in the germline V gene (reference sequence). This CDR3 spans 15 amino acids. CDR3 sequence (DNA): TGTGCCAGCAGCTTGTCCCGACTAGCGCAGAATGAGCAGTTCTTC. Its translation: CASSLSRLAQNEQFF.

This chain connects TRBV4-3 to TRBJ2-2, with 8 bases that match TRBD2. CDR1 and CDR2 (germline): LGHNA, YSLEER. J was trimmed by 4 bases and V by 4 bases; bases with no gene match: 8. The CDR3 covers 16 residues. The CDR3 loop is CASSLRTSPTTGELFF. In DNA, the CDR3 is TGCGCCAGCAGCCTCCGGACTAGCCCGACCACCGGGGAGCTGTTTTTT.

This chain links TRBV6-5 with TRBJ2-7, with a possible D match to TRBD2 (5 bases). Germline CDR1 MNHEY, CDR2 SVGAGI. V lost 6 bases, J lost 0 bases, and 9 bases lay in between. The CDR3 totals 13 residues. The CDR3 coding sequence is TGTGCCAGCAGCGGGGTGAGCTCCTACGAGCAGTACTTC. Protein sequence: CASSGVSSYEQYF.

The genes are TRBV13 and TRBJ2-1; D remains ambiguous. The germline V gene has CDR1 PRHDT and CDR2 FYEKMQ (reference sequence). The CDR3 is 12 residues long. V was shortened by 5 bases and J by 8 bases, with 10 bases between the two germline ends. The CDR3 region is CASSPGLYEQFF. The CDR3 DNA is TGTGCCAGCAGCCCCGGGCTCTATGAGCAGTTCTTC.

This chain joins TRBV5-1 and TRBJ1-5; 9 bases are shared with TRBD1. The V segment lost 5 bases and the J segment 9 bases; nucleotides outside the gene matches: 12. Germline V gene sequence: CDR1 SGHRS, CDR2 YFSETQ. The CDR3 length is 15 residues. CDR3 DNA: TGCGCCAGCAGTCCGGGGGACAGGGCGATGGGGCCCCAGCATTTT. This gives the protein CASSPGDRAMGPQHF. Full variable domain (outside the CDR3, taken from reference TRBV5-1 and TRBJ1-5): KAGVTQTPRYLIKTRGQQVTLSCSPISGHRSVSWYQQTPGQGLQFLFEYFSETQRNKGNFPGRFSGRQFSNSRSEMNVSTLELGDSALYLCASSPGDRAMGPQHFGDGTRLSIL.

The gene calls are TRBV12-5 and TRBJ1-5, with D hard to call. Germline CDR1 and CDR2: LGHNT and FRNRAP. The CDR3 covers 15 residues. V shed 0 bases and J shed 1 base, with 7 bases lying between them. The CDR3 region has the DNA TGTGCTAGTGGTTTGGTACTTGGCAGCAATCAGCCCCAGCATTTT. This encodes CASGLVLGSNQPQHF.

The V and J genes are TRBV5-4 and TRBJ1-4, with 9 bases identical to TRBD1. V lost 4 bases, J lost 8 bases, and 9 bases stayed unmatched. The germline gives CDR1 SGHNT, CDR2 YYREEE (reference sequence). The CDR3 spans 15 residues. In nucleotides, the CDR3 is TGTGCCAGCAGCGATCCGGGACAGGGTCACGAAAAACTGTTTTTT. Translating gives CASSDPGQGHEKLFF.

The J gene is TRBJ2-7, the V gene TRBV5-5; a possible D gene is TRBD1 (8 bases). Germline CDR1 reads SGHKS; CDR2 reads YYEKEE (reference sequence). V was cut by 5 bases and J by 0 bases, with 21 bases left in between. The CDR3 contains 17 residues. This chain's CDR3 is CASSRPHRGGLSYEQYF. As DNA, the CDR3 is TGTGCCAGCAGTCGCCCTCACAGGGGGGGTCTCTCCTACGAGCAGTACTTC.

The gene calls are TRBV4-3 and TRBJ1-2; no definite D call. The V end was cut by 0 bases, the J end by 4 bases, with 24 bases between. CDR1 and CDR2 (germline): LGHNA, YSLEER. The CDR3 contains 19 residues. The CDR3 bases are TGCGCCAGCAGCCAAGAATTGTCCTACCACCCACGGTGGGTCTATGGCTACACCTTC. Residues: CASSQELSYHPRWVYGYTF.

DNA of the CDR3: TGTGCCAGCAGTGCTCCGGGTGAAACTAATGAAAAACTGTTTTTT. Protein: CASSAPGETNEKLFF. The genes are TRBV25-1 and TRBJ1-4; D remains unclear. Germline lookup yields CDR1 MGHDK and CDR2 SYGVNS. The V end was cut by 4 bases, the J end by 1 base, with 10 bases between. The CDR3 has 15 amino acids.

This rearrangement joins TRBV6-4 to TRBJ2-3; tentatively, D is TRBD2 (5 bases). The V end lost 6 bases, the J end lost 3 bases, and 16 bases lay between the germline ends. In germline, CDR1 is MRHNA, CDR2 SNTAGT. The length of the CDR3 is 15 residues. The CDR3 DNA is TGTGCCAGCAGCCCCTCAGCGGACCCTACAGATACGCAGTATTTT. This encodes CASSPSADPTDTQYF.

The chain couples TRBV5-1 to TRBJ1-2; TRBD1 matches 9 bases. Trimming cost V 7 bases and J 8 bases; bases outside gene matches: 9. CDR1 and CDR2 from the germline V gene are SGHRS and YFSETQ. The CDR3 length is 13 residues. The chain's CDR3 is CASFETGGKGYTF. The CDR3 bases are TGCGCCAGCTTCGAGACAGGGGGTAAGGGCTACACCTTC.

This clone was detected only once. The rearrangement links TRBV2 to TRBJ2-7, with D perhaps matching TRBD2 (6 bases). Germline V gene sequence: CDR1 SNHLY, CDR2 FYNNEI. This CDR3 comprises 14 residues. V lost 3 bases to trimming and J lost 7 bases, with 16 bases between them. The chain's CDR3 is CASSETALSGEQYF. CDR3 bases: TGTGCCAGCAGTGAGACGGCTTTAAGCGGGGAGCAGTACTTC.

The CDR3 nucleotides are TGTGCCAGCAGCTTAGGACAGTTCTATGGCTACACCTTC. Translating it yields CASSLGQFYGYTF. This chain uses TRBV11-3 with TRBJ1-2; the D gene is possibly TRBD1 (5 bases). The germline CDR1 and CDR2 sequences are SGHNT and YENEEA. The CDR3 spans 13 residues. Trimming took off 1 base at V and 4 bases at J, with 7 bases between the two ends.

V and J are TRBV6-5 and TRBJ2-1; maybe TRBD2 (6 bases). V was cut by 7 bases and J by 0 bases, with 13 bases left in between. Germline values: CDR1 MNHEY, CDR2 SVGAGI. This CDR3 spans 15 amino acids. CDR3: CASMFRDSSYNEQFF. The CDR3 region has the DNA TGTGCCAGCATGTTTCGGGACTCCTCCTACAATGAGCAGTTCTTC.

This chain joins TRBV9 and TRBJ2-6; D is ambiguous. The CDR3 runs 18 residues. Germline CDR1 reads SGDLS; CDR2 reads YYNGEE. V was cut by 4 bases and J by 0 bases, with 17 bases left in between. In nucleotides, the CDR3 is TGTGCCAGCAGCTTCCAAGGGCCTAGGAGCTCTGGGGCCAACGTCCTGACTTTC. Protein sequence: CASSFQGPRSSGANVLTF.

CDR3 residues: CASSYRMTGELFF. The CDR3 DNA follows: TGTGCCAGCAGTTACAGGATGACCGGGGAGCTGTTTTTT. V is TRBV6-5 and J is TRBJ2-2; no clear D gene. Germline V gene lookup returns CDR1 MNHEY and CDR2 SVGAGI. The CDR3 totals 13 residues. Trimming pared 2 bases from V and 5 bases from J, leaving 6 bases between.

The chain joins TRBV11-2 to TRBJ1-1, with 8 nucleotides matching TRBD1. Germline CDR1 is SGHAT and CDR2 is FQNNGV. Unmatched junction bases numbered 6, after V lost 5 bases and J lost 4 bases. The CDR3 runs 14 residues. As DNA, the CDR3 is TGTGCCAGCAGCCAGGGGGCACGAAGCACTGAAGCTTTCTTT. Protein sequence: CASSQGARSTEAFF.

This rearrangement joins TRBV9 to TRBJ2-7; 9 bases map to TRBD2. V lost 3 bases to trimming and J lost 5 bases; unmatched junction nucleotides: 12. The CDR3 has 16 residues. Germline V gene sequence: CDR1 SGDLS, CDR2 YYNGEE. The CDR3 DNA reads as TGTGCCAGCAGCGGCTTCTCGCTAGCGGGAAGAGACGAGCAGTACTTC. This sequence encodes CASSGFSLAGRDEQYF.

V and J are TRBV24-1 and TRBJ2-3, with 10 bases aligning to TRBD2. Germline-derived CDR1 and CDR2 are KGHDR and SFDVKD. The V gene end was trimmed by 7 bases and the J gene end by 3 bases; junction bases not matched to a gene: 6. The CDR3 contains 15 residues. This CDR3 is CATRASGSPTDTQYF. CDR3 coding DNA: TGTGCCACCAGGGCTAGCGGGAGTCCGACAGATACGCAGTATTTT.

The rearrangement joins TRBV30 to TRBJ1-6; D is unresolved. The CDR3 loop spans 13 amino acids. The germline CDR1 and CDR2 sequences are GTSNPN and SVGIG (reference sequence). V shed 1 base and J shed 4 bases, with 5 bases lying between them. The CDR3 coding sequence is TGTGCCTGGAGTGCCCAGTATAATTCACCCCTCCACTTT. Protein: CAWSAQYNSPLHF.

Within the sample, this clone is medium-sized. The chain joins TRBV5-6 to TRBJ2-1; D remains unclear. The germline V gene encodes CDR1 SGHDT and CDR2 YYEEEE. Trimming pared 2 bases from V and 5 bases from J, leaving 14 bases between. The length of the CDR3 is 15 residues. The CDR3 here is CASSLSSLEHNEQFF. The CDR3 DNA sequence: TGTGCCAGCAGCTTATCCAGTTTGGAACACAATGAGCAGTTCTTC.